This record covers a single TCR beta chain. As for time point: after dendritic cell vaccination, including at tumor progression/relapse. Isocitrate dehydrogenase mutation was absent in all glioblastoma patients. This sample is drawn from a study of glioma-infiltrating T cells after dendritic cell vaccination. Clones were read by immunoSEQ multiplex PCR, and TCRdb kept only the in-frame ones, dropping some. The sample records about 58,000 clones, more than 75% being singletons. Trimming cost V 3 bases and J 3 bases; bases outside gene matches: 6. The germline V gene encodes CDR1 SGHNT and CDR2 YYREEE (reference sequence). There are 17 residues in the CDR3.

This chain links TRBV5-4 with TRBJ2-5, with 15 bases aligning to TRBD2. The sample in question was blood, obtained after dendritic cell vaccination. The receptor's source is a human donor with glioblastoma. The CDR3 region has the DNA TGTGCCAGCAGCTCGGGGACTAGCGGGGGGTCTGAAGAGACCCAGTACTTC. Translating it yields CASSSGTSGGSEETQYF.